A selection of T cell receptor beta chains follows, all from one sample in a study of immune evolution from preneoplasia to lung adenocarcinoma. The assay was immunoSEQ multiplex PCR, and TCRdb's table has in-frame clones only and misses some. The repertoire holds approximately 5,000 clones, with over 70% as singletons. What was sequenced was FFPE lung adenocarcinoma in situ tissue. The receptors stem from a person aged 55-80 years with lung adenocarcinoma. The CDR3 runs from the conserved cysteine through the conserved F or W. D genes are given only for firm matches. Not every row has a clone size; where given, it reads once, few, many or a size class.

CDR3: CASSLQRGPQETQYF
DNA: TGCGCCAGCAGCTTGCAGAGGGGGCCCCAAGAGACCCAGTACTTC
size: few
D: TRBD1
V: TRBV5-1
J: TRBJ2-5

CDR3: CASSALAGGPWNEQFF
DNA: TGTGCCAGCAGCGCCTTAGCGGGGGGGCCTTGGAATGAGCAGTTCTTC
size: .
D: TRBD2
V: TRBV11-2
J: TRBJ2-1

CDR3: CASSPMTGPGANVLTF
DNA: TGTGCCAGCAGCCCGATGACAGGGCCTGGGGCCAACGTCCTGACTTTC
size: .
D: TRBD1
V: TRBV11-3
J: TRBJ2-6

CDR3: CASSLFGQGDGYTF
DNA: TGTGCCAGCAGCTTATTCGGACAGGGGGATGGCTACACCTTC
size: .
D: TRBD1
V: TRBV7-3
J: TRBJ1-2

CDR3: CASSNRDRVETQYF
DNA: TGTGCCAGTAGTAACCGGGACAGGGTGGAGACCCAGTACTTC
size: .
D: TRBD1
V: TRBV19
J: TRBJ2-5

CDR3: CASSLGPTNEQFF
DNA: TGTGCCAGCAGCTTAGGCCCGACAAATGAGCAGTTCTTC
size: few
D: .
V: TRBV7-2
J: TRBJ2-1

CDR3: CASSPEGTGLTDTQYF
DNA: TGTGCCAGCTCACCGGAAGGGACAGGACTCACAGATACGCAGTATTTT
size: once
D: TRBD1
V: TRBV18
J: TRBJ2-3

CDR3: CSVEDPLFYF
DNA: TGCAGCGTTGAAGATCCCTTATTCTACTTC
size: .
D: .
V: TRBV29-1
J: TRBJ2-5

CDR3: CASGEQYF
DNA: TGTGCTTCGGGCGAGCAGTACTTC
size: .
D: .
V: TRBV5-4
J: TRBJ2-7

CDR3: CASSYSRGLPNTEAFF
DNA: TGTGCCAGCAGTTACTCGAGGGGCCTACCAAACACTGAAGCTTTCTTT
size: .
D: .
V: TRBV6-5
J: TRBJ1-1

CDR3: CASSPLTSGVDTQYF
DNA: TGTGCCAGCAGCCCACTGACTAGCGGGGTAGATACGCAGTATTTT
size: .
D: TRBD2
V: TRBV14
J: TRBJ2-3

CDR3: CASSLGWKLLQETQYF
DNA: TGTGCCAGCAGCTTAGGGTGGAAACTCCTCCAAGAGACCCAGTACTTC
size: .
D: .
V: TRBV7-2
J: TRBJ2-5

CDR3: CASSASGTGGETQYF
DNA: TGTGCCAGTAGTGCCTCCGGGACAGGGGGAGAGACCCAGTACTTC
size: .
D: TRBD1
V: TRBV19
J: TRBJ2-5

CDR3: CASSFGRNQPQHF
DNA: TGTGCCAGCAGCTTCGGGCGCAATCAGCCCCAGCATTTT
size: .
D: .
V: TRBV5-4
J: TRBJ1-5

CDR3: CASSSNRGSLFYEQYF
DNA: TGTGCCAGCAGCTCAAATCGGGGCAGCCTATTCTACGAGCAGTACTTC
size: .
D: .
V: TRBV7-2
J: TRBJ2-7

CDR3: CASSPPDRRNTEAFF
DNA: TGCGCCAGCAGCCCCCCGGACAGGAGGAACACTGAAGCTTTCTTT
size: .
D: TRBD1
V: TRBV4-1
J: TRBJ1-1

CDR3: CASSIDLGTPEKLFF
DNA: TGTGCCAGTAGTATAGATCTGGGGACGCCGGAAAAACTGTTTTTT
size: .
D: .
V: TRBV19
J: TRBJ1-4

CDR3: CASSKGETQHF
DNA: TGCGCCAGCAGTAAGGGGGAGACCCAGCATTTT
size: .
D: .
V: TRBV10-2
J: TRBJ1-5

CDR3: CASSQGQGEIEAFF
DNA: TGTGCCAGCAGCCAAGGACAGGGTGAAATTGAAGCTTTCTTT
size: .
D: TRBD1
V: TRBV4-2
J: TRBJ1-1

CDR3: CATSFKGGGNTEAFF
DNA: TGTGCCACCAGTTTTAAGGGGGGTGGGAACACTGAAGCTTTCTTT
size: .
D: .
V: TRBV15
J: TRBJ1-1

CDR3: CASSLTGTGVFGGYTF
DNA: TGTGCCAGCAGCTTAACCGGGACAGGGGTGTTTGGTGGCTACACCTTC
size: .
D: TRBD1
V: TRBV7-9
J: TRBJ1-2

CDR3: CASSQSGSGAYEQYF
DNA: TGCGCCAGCAGCCAGTCTGGTTCGGGGGCGTACGAGCAGTACTTC
size: .
D: .
V: TRBV4-1
J: TRBJ2-7